The 27 T cell receptor beta chains below were found in one sample sequenced in a study of post-analysis software for immune sequencing data. Study-level findings and limits: Patients had higher frequencies than controls of four to six TRBV segments, including TRBV5-6, TRBV5-1 and TRBV20-1.

The antigens for these receptors are not known. Prepared TCR beta cDNA libraries contained unique molecular identifiers. TCRdb itself ran the PCR reads through MiXCR, one entry per CDR3 protein. The sample consists of fewer than 550,000 distinct CDR3 sequences, around 36% of them appearing once. Sequencing was carried out using blood. These receptors all come from a girl aged 2-17 years with multiple sclerosis.

This clonotype was seen more than once but under ten times. The rearrangement links TRBV15 to TRBJ2-6; no firm D call. V lost 1 base and J 0 bases, leaving 4 bases between the germline ends. Germline loops: CDR1 LNHNV, CDR2 YYDKDF (reference sequence). CDR3 size: 15 residues. The CDR3 protein is CATSRGYSGANVLTF. For the CDR3, the DNA is TGTGCCACCAGCAGAGGTTACTCTGGGGCCAACGTCCTGACTTTC.

The genes are TRBV12-3 or TRBV12-4 and TRBJ2-3; D is perhaps TRBD2 (5 bases). Trimming stripped 7 bases from V and 0 bases from J, with 14 bases between. The CDR3 runs to 15 residues. CDR3 sequence (DNA): TGTGCCAGCACCCCGGTGAGGGTTAGCACAGATACGCAGTATTTT. Translation gives CASTPVRVSTDTQYF.

This chain uses TRBV5-5 with TRBJ1-1, with D maybe TRBD1 (6 bases). Trimming removed 2 bases from V and 8 bases from J, with 16 bases in between. From germline, CDR1 is SGHKS and CDR2 YYEKEE (reference sequence). The length of the CDR3 is 14 residues. In DNA, the CDR3 is TGTGCCAGCAGCTTAGAGGGACAAAAGTGGGAAGCTTTCTTT. Amino acid sequence: CASSLEGQKWEAFF.

This rearrangement joins TRBV6-5 to TRBJ2-5; no clear D gene. CDR3 length equals 10 residues. CDR1 and CDR2 from the germline V gene are MNHEY and SVGAGI. The V end was cut by 8 bases, the J end by 11 bases, with 12 bases between. The CDR3 loop reads CASGPFGQYF. CDR3 DNA: TGTGCCAGCGGGCCTTTCGGGCAGTACTTC.

This sequence joins TRBV7-9 and TRBJ1-5; TRBD1 aligns across 9 bases. The germline gives CDR1 SEHNR, CDR2 FQNEAQ (reference sequence). The CDR3 has 14 residues. J gave up 9 bases and V 5 bases, and 8 bases lay outside the gene matches. For the CDR3, the DNA is TGTGCCAGCAGCCGGACAGGGGTCGGTCGGCCCCAGCATTTT. Its protein product is CASSRTGVGRPQHF.

V and J are TRBV5-1 and TRBJ2-7; unclear D gene. Germline lookup yields CDR1 SGHRS and CDR2 YFSETQ. The CDR3 is 14 residues long. The V gene lost 2 bases and the J gene lost 2 bases, with 11 bases spanning the gap. The CDR3 is CASSLIGVPYEQYF. CDR3 coding DNA: TGCGCCAGCAGCTTAATTGGCGTTCCCTACGAGCAGTACTTC.

The V call is TRBV20-1, the J call TRBJ1-1; D is possibly TRBD1 (5 bases). V gave up 7 bases and J gave up 2 bases, with 20 bases separating them. CDR3 length: 15 amino acids. CDR1 and CDR2 (germline): DFQATT, SNEGSKA (reference sequence). The CDR3 reads CSVGESVWGNTEAFF. The DNA of the CDR3 is TGCAGTGTTGGGGAATCGGTATGGGGCAACACTGAAGCTTTCTTT.

This rearrangement joins TRBV5-1 to TRBJ2-3, with a possible D match to TRBD1 (5 bases). V lost 0 bases and J 1 base, leaving 9 bases between the germline ends. The CDR3 spans 15 residues. CDR1 is SGHRS, CDR2 YFSETQ, per germline. CDR3 amino acids: CASSLAAGRTDTQYF. As DNA, the CDR3 is TGCGCCAGCAGCTTGGCCGCAGGGCGCACAGATACGCAGTATTTT.

This chain connects TRBV4-2 to TRBJ1-1; D unresolved. The CDR3 is 14 amino acids. The germline V gene encodes CDR1 LGHNA and CDR2 YNFKEQ. The germline V and J ends were trimmed by 0 bases and 6 bases, with 11 bases remaining between them. CDR3 amino acids: CASSQDSTASEAFF. The CDR3, as DNA: TGTGCCAGCAGCCAAGATTCAACGGCGTCTGAAGCTTTCTTT.

The sample holds a few counts of this clonotype. The chain employs TRBV20-1 and TRBJ2-5; tentative D call: TRBD2 (5 bases). Trimming pared 0 bases from V and 3 bases from J, leaving 11 bases between. The germline V gene has CDR1 DFQATT and CDR2 SNEGSKA (reference sequence). There are 14 residues in the CDR3. The CDR3 bases are TGCAGTGCTAGAGATGAGGGTAGGGAAGAGACCCAGTACTTC. It codes for CSARDEGREETQYF.

The rearrangement joins TRBV6-1 to TRBJ2-5; 8 bases fit TRBD2. Germline trimming cut 4 bases from V and 11 bases from J; bases unmatched to any gene: 18. The CDR3 is 16 amino acids. CDR1 and CDR2 from the germline V gene are MNHNS and SASEGT. This chain's CDR3 is CASSAVGLAAFLGQYF. CDR3 DNA sequence: TGTGCCAGCAGTGCGGTAGGACTAGCAGCTTTTTTAGGACAGTACTTC.

The chain couples TRBV5-5 to TRBJ1-4, with D unclear. This CDR3 is built from 16 residues. V was cut by 5 bases and J by 3 bases, with 17 bases left in between. Germline V CDR1 and CDR2: SGHKS, YYEKEE (reference sequence). CDR3: CASSSRDLWANEKLFF. The CDR3 region has the DNA TGTGCCAGCAGTTCTCGAGACCTTTGGGCTAATGAAAAACTGTTTTTT.

This clonotype has a handful of counts. V and J are TRBV5-1 and TRBJ2-5; 12 bases map to TRBD1. Germline values: CDR1 SGHRS, CDR2 YFSETQ. The CDR3 extends over 17 amino acids. Germline trimming cut 4 bases from V and 4 bases from J; bases unmatched to any gene: 11. The DNA of the CDR3 is TGCGCCAGCAGCAGGGGACAGGGGGCAATAAAATTAGAGACCCAGTACTTC. It translates to CASSRGQGAIKLETQYF. Full variable domain (remainder filled in from reference TRBV5-1 and TRBJ2-5): KAGVTQTPRYLIKTRGQQVTLSCSPISGHRSVSWYQQTPGQGLQFLFEYFSETQRNKGNFPGRFSGRQFSNSRSEMNVSTLELGDSALYLCASSRGQGAIKLETQYFGPGTRLLVL.

J is TRBJ2-1 and V is TRBV9; 8 bases are shared with TRBD2. Trimming removed 3 bases from V and 8 bases from J; junction bases left unmatched: 13. The CDR3 is 16 amino acids. CDR1 is SGDLS, CDR2 YYNGEE, per germline. CDR3 bases: TGTGCCAGCAGCGCCCCCGGGTCTAGCGGGTTATATGAGCAGTTCTTC. Residues: CASSAPGSSGLYEQFF.

This chain joins TRBV10-3 and TRBJ2-7; possible D gene TRBD2, 5 bases. Trimming left V 10 bases short and J 0 bases short, with 7 bases between. Germline-derived CDR1 and CDR2 are ENHRY and SYGVKD. This CDR3 is 11 amino acids long. The CDR3 DNA follows: TGTGCCACCAGCGGCTCCTACGAGCAGTACTTC. Amino acid sequence: CATSGSYEQYF.

The V gene is TRBV11-2, the J gene TRBJ2-7; TRBD1 might be the D (6 bases). Germline CDR1 is SGHAT and CDR2 is FQNNGV. The V end lost 5 bases, the J end lost 4 bases, and 12 bases lay between the germline ends. The CDR3 is made up of 13 amino acids. The CDR3 spells CASSGGGRYEQYF. CDR3 in DNA: TGTGCCAGCAGCGGGGGCGGTCGATACGAGCAGTACTTC.

This clonotype has just a few counts. The chain joins TRBV2 to TRBJ2-4; D not certain. The germline CDR1 and CDR2 sequences are SNHLY and FYNNEI. The CDR3 is 13 amino acids. V lost 6 bases and J lost 2, with 8 bases in between. The CDR3 DNA follows: TGTGCCAGCAGGACCGGGCCCAAAAACATTCAGTACTTC. Translation: CASRTGPKNIQYF.

The J gene is TRBJ2-1, the V gene TRBV10-3; TRBD1 or TRBD2 may be the D gene (5 bases each). This CDR3 comprises 12 residues. Between the trimmed V and J ends, which lost 11 bases and 7 bases, there was a span of 15 bases. Per germline, CDR1 ENHRY and CDR2 SYGVKD. CDR3 in amino acids: CAALRGDNEQFF. DNA for the CDR3: TGTGCCGCCTTGCGAGGGGATAATGAGCAGTTCTTC.

V and J are TRBV11-2 and TRBJ1-1, with D unclear. The CDR3 runs to 15 residues. Germline lookup yields CDR1 SGHAT and CDR2 FQNNGV. V was trimmed by 4 bases and J by 2 bases, leaving 14 bases between them. As DNA, the CDR3 is TGTGCCAGCAGCTCCCTGGAACGGTTCAACACTGAAGCTTTCTTT. Amino acids: CASSSLERFNTEAFF.

J is TRBJ2-5 and V is TRBV10-2, with 10 bases aligning to TRBD1. The trim removed 4 bases at V and 3 bases at J, leaving 5 bases unmatched. The CDR3 has 15 residues. Per germline, CDR1 WSHSY and CDR2 SAAADI. DNA of the CDR3: TGCGCCAGCAGTGGACCGGGACAGGGGAAAGAGACCCAGTACTTC. Protein: CASSGPGQGKETQYF.

Worth noting for this clonotype: Sequence at one end of the junction differs from germline and may be a read error. The chain recombines TRBV7-8 with TRBJ2-5; tentatively, D is TRBD2 (6 bases). There are 12 residues in the CDR3. Germline V gene data show CDR1 as SGHVS and CDR2 as FQNEAQ. The CDR3 spells CASSLDRETQDF. The CDR3 coding sequence is TGTGCCAGCAGCTTAGACCGGGAGACCCAGGACTTC.

This clonotype was recorded a few times. The chain carries TRBV28 and TRBJ1-1, with D perhaps TRBD1 (6 bases). CDR1 and CDR2 from the germline V gene are MDHEN and SYDVKM. Trimming left V 2 bases short and J 5 bases short, with 21 bases between. The CDR3 length is 17 residues. The CDR3 spells CASSLGPGEGEETEAFF. The CDR3 nucleotides are TGTGCCAGCAGTTTAGGCCCTGGGGAGGGGGAGGAAACTGAAGCTTTCTTT.

The sample holds a few counts of this clonotype. V is TRBV6-2 or TRBV6-3 and J is TRBJ2-5; D may be TRBD1 or TRBD2 (6 bases each). The CDR3 is 14 residues long. V was shortened by 2 bases and J by 5 bases, with 12 bases between the two germline ends. Germline V gene lookup returns CDR1 MNHEY and CDR2 SVGEGT. The CDR3 spells CASSYHQGRETQYF. In DNA, the CDR3 is TGTGCCAGCAGTTACCACCAGGGGAGGGAGACCCAGTACTTC.

The rearrangement joins TRBV7-8 to TRBJ2-4; 11 bases map to TRBD2. The CDR3 has 18 residues. In germline, CDR1 is SGHVS, CDR2 FQNEAQ. Trimming at V came to 1 base and at J to 1 base, leaving 6 bases not matched to a gene. The CDR3 sequence: CASSLGLASGGAKNIQYF. The CDR3 nucleotides read TGTGCCAGCAGCTTAGGCCTTGCTAGCGGGGGGGCCAAAAACATTCAGTACTTC.

The gene calls are TRBV20-1 and TRBJ1-1; D is uncertain. V was trimmed by 7 bases and J by 0 bases, leaving 12 bases between them. Germline CDR1 DFQATT, CDR2 SNEGSKA (reference sequence). The length of the CDR3 is 13 residues. CDR3 region: CSGHDYMNTEAFF. As DNA, the CDR3 is TGCAGTGGTCACGACTATATGAACACTGAAGCTTTCTTT.

This clonotype was detected only a few times. V usage is TRBV20-1 and J usage is TRBJ1-1; D is uncertain. Between the trimmed V and J ends, which lost 5 bases and 1 base, there was a span of 2 bases. Germline CDR1 and CDR2: DFQATT and SNEGSKA (reference sequence). The CDR3 totals 10 residues. The CDR3 DNA follows: TGCAGTGCTGAGAACACTGAAGCTTTCTTT. It yields the protein CSAENTEAFF.

This clonotype was seen a few times. The chain is built from TRBV4-1 and TRBJ2-3; TRBD2 is a possible D gene (7 bases). The CDR3 spans 16 residues. V was cut by 2 bases and J by 6 bases, with 18 bases left in between. Germline assignment: CDR1 MGHRA and CDR2 YSYEKL. In DNA, the CDR3 is TGCGCCAGCAGCCAAAGGTTCGGGGGGCTAAGCGATACGCAGTATTTT. It specifies CASSQRFGGLSDTQYF.